The source of this TCR beta chain is a study of blood T cell repertoires in COVID-19. V lost 2 bases and J lost 0; bases outside the gene matches: 2. Germline V gives CDR1 MDHEN, CDR2 SYDVKM. CDR3 length: 15 residues. TCRdb keeps only in-frame clones here, not all; method: immunoSEQ multiplex PCR. The repertoire consists of about 180,000 clones, with approximately 87% occurring once and the leading ten covering less than 25%. The sample was peripheral blood. The V call is TRBV28, the J call TRBJ2-7; 9 bases are shared with TRBD1. The sequence was obtained from a man aged 65 to 85 with active or convalescent COVID-19. CDR3 sequence (DNA): TGTGCCAGCAGTTTAGGGGGACAGGGCTCCTACGAGCAGTACTTC. Its translation: CASSLGGQGSYEQYF.